The 8 T cell receptor beta chains below were found in one sample sequenced in a study of glioma-infiltrating T cells. TCR alpha and beta CDR3 regions were amplified from RNA using iRepertoire nested multiplex PCR. TCRdb recomputed calls from the multiplex PCR reads with MiXCR, one row per CDR3 protein. The sample has some 160,000 distinct CDR3 sequences, more than 35% seen once; the top ten hold roughly 5.5%. The sequencing sample was made of glioma tissue, nonneoplastic brain tissue, or PBMCs (not recorded which). These receptors were collected from a human donor with low-grade glioma or glioblastoma, undergoing nonglioma brain surgery, or in good health (not recorded which).

This clonotype showed up just a few times. V and J are TRBV20-1 and TRBJ2-3, with D unclear. The germline gives CDR1 DFQATT, CDR2 SNEGSKA (reference sequence). The length of the CDR3 is 17 residues. Trimming stripped 6 bases from V and 3 bases from J, with 25 bases between. CDR3 region: CSANPSPRNLRTDTQYF. The CDR3 nucleotides are TGCAGTGCCAACCCTAGTCCGCGGAATCTAAGGACAGATACGCAGTATTTT.

With respect to this clonotype: One end of the junction fails to match germline, which may point to a read error. V usage is TRBV19 and J usage is TRBJ2-5, with TRBD1 identical over 7 bases. Germline lookup yields CDR1 LNHDA and CDR2 SQIVND (reference sequence). The CDR3 loop spans 13 amino acids. The CDR3, as DNA: TGTGCCAGTAGACAGGGGATACAAGAGAGCCAGTACTTC. It is translated as CASRQGIQESQYF.

In this sample, this clonotype turned up a few times. This rearrangement joins TRBV5-1 to TRBJ2-3; the match to TRBD2 covers 12 bases. The CDR3 runs 18 residues. J lost 3 bases, V lost 4 bases, and 12 bases had no gene match. CDR1 and CDR2 (germline): SGHRS, YFSETQ. The CDR3 region is CASSLRTSGIGATDTQYF. CDR3 DNA sequence: TGCGCCAGCAGCCTCCGGACTAGCGGGATCGGAGCGACAGATACGCAGTATTTT.

V usage is TRBV14 and J usage is TRBJ2-1, with 7 bases aligning to TRBD2. The ends lost 4 bases at V and 2 bases at J; junction bases unmatched: 8. The CDR3 covers 16 residues. In germline, CDR1 is SGHDN, CDR2 FVKESK. In DNA form, the CDR3 reads TGTGCCAGCAGCCCATCTAGCGGTGGGACCTACAATGAGCAGTTCTTC. Translating gives CASSPSSGGTYNEQFF.

This clonotype appeared a few times. The chain combines TRBV7-2 with TRBJ2-1; 9 nucleotides agree with TRBD2. V shed 5 bases, J shed 6 bases, and the junction held 5 bases outside the gene matches. The CDR3 covers 14 residues. Germline values: CDR1 SGHTA, CDR2 FQGNSA. The CDR3 region has the DNA TGTGCCAGCAGCCCGGGACTAGCCTTCAATGAGCAGTTCTTC. Its translation is CASSPGLAFNEQFF.

Comments on this clonotype: An end of the junction differs from the germline gene, which may be a read error. The chain carries TRBV27 and TRBJ2-3, with TRBD2 as a possible D gene (6 bases). Germline V lookup: CDR1 MNHEY, CDR2 SMNVEV (reference sequence). CDR3 size: 13 residues. The CDR3, as DNA: TGTGCCAGCAAGAATACTAGCACAGATAAGCAGTATTTT. Residues: CASKNTSTDKQYF.

This sequence joins TRBV20-1 and TRBJ2-1; perhaps TRBD2 as D (6 bases). The CDR3 extends over 15 amino acids. Germline V gene lookup returns CDR1 DFQATT and CDR2 SNEGSKA (reference sequence). The V and J ends lost 2 bases and 9 bases respectively, with 20 bases between them. This chain's CDR3 is CSARYLTSDYAEQFF. The DNA for the CDR3 is TGCAGTGCTAGATATTTGACTAGTGATTATGCTGAGCAGTTCTTC.

As regards this clonotype: One base away lies a much larger clone, so this may be a sequencing read error. The rearrangement links TRBV28 to TRBJ2-7, with D possibly matching TRBD1 (6 bases). The CDR3 is 17 amino acids. The V gene's germline CDR1 is MDHEN and CDR2 SYDVKM. This CDR3 reads CASILVGQPQVSYEQYF. CDR3 nucleotide sequence: TGTGCCAGCATTTTAGTTGGACAGCCACAGGTCTCCTACGAGCAGTACTTC.